There are a few counts of the clone carrying this T cell receptor (beta chain). Its specificity is unknown. The CDR3 runs to 16 residues. Germline V gene data show CDR1 as MNHNY and CDR2 as SVGAGI (reference sequence). Between the trimmed V and J ends, which lost 5 bases and 4 bases, there was a span of 20 bases. This sample was included in a study of human T cells and chemical hapten exposure. About the research overall: 0.01% DPC was applied to the upper back in patch tests, which were read at 6 days. Study-level results: No change in TCRs above 1 in 1000 frequency was produced by DPC sensitization. Expanded TCRs clustered into significantly more large CDR3 similarity groups than controls, the analysis revealed.

Time point here: pre-sensitization, week 0. Treatment noted: therapeutic diphenylcyclopropenone sensitization with weekly scalp DPC. Single cDNA molecules in the library carried unique molecular identifiers attached during preparation. MiXCR, applied by TCRdb to the RACE reads, yields one record per CDR3 protein. This table holds over 300,000 distinct CDR3 sequences, approximately 5.1% found once. The sequences come from whole blood, collected in connection with sensitization to the hapten diphenylcyclopropenone (DPC). The TCR was taken from a woman between 50 and 59 years old with alopecia areata. Some clones in this sample may be carry-over from other donors' samples. The chain is built from TRBV6-6 and TRBJ1-2; D may be TRBD1 (6 bases). The CDR3 sequence: CASSILQGLASYGYTF. The CDR3 bases are TGTGCCAGCAGTATACTTCAGGGGTTGGCCTCCTATGGCTACACCTTC.